These T cell receptor beta chains were read from a single sample in a study of lymphopenia after photon versus proton radiotherapy. TCRdb keeps only in-frame clones here, not all; method: immunoSEQ multiplex PCR. The sample contains roughly 150,000 clones, 88% of which appear only once. This sample comprised peripheral blood, obtained from a patient treated with photon-based radiotherapy. These receptors all stem from a man in his fifties with gastric cancer. Both conserved end residues are part of each CDR3. D genes are given only for firm matches. Clone size, where shown, is once, few, many, or a class for clones that have expanded.

>TRBD1|TRBJ2-5|TRBV6-5|-
TGTGCCAGCAGCCACGGACAGGGCCAGTACTTC
CASSHGQGQYF
>TRBD1|TRBJ2-1|TRBV19|-
TGTGCCAGTAGTATCAGGGACAGGGATGAGCAGTTCTTC
CASSIRDRDEQFF
>TRBD1|TRBJ1-2|TRBV7-9|-
TGTGCCAGCAGCTTAACCCTTCGGGACAGCTATGGCTACACCTTC
CASSLTLRDSYGYTF
>TRBD1|TRBJ1-2|TRBV30|-
TGTGCCTGGGACAACAGGGGGACTAACTATGGCTACACCTTC
CAWDNRGTNYGYTF
>TRBD1|TRBJ1-2|TRBV25-1|-
TGTGCCAGCAGTGATCTCGGCGGGACAGGGCGCTATGGCTACACCTTC
CASSDLGGTGRYGYTF
>TRBD2|TRBJ2-2|TRBV5-1|-
TGCGCCAGCAGCTCTACTAGCGGGAACACCGGGGAGCTGTTTTTT
CASSSTSGNTGELFF
>-|TRBJ1-5|TRBV6-6|-
TGTGCCAGCGGACTTCGGGCCCTCGAGCCCCAGCATTTT
CASGLRALEPQHF
>-|TRBJ1-6|TRBV30|-
TGTGCCTGGATAGACAGGAGGAGTTCACCCCTCCACTTT
CAWIDRRSSPLHF
>TRBD2|TRBJ2-7|TRBV6-5|once
TGTGCCAGCAGATTAGCGGGAGGAGGCGCCTACGAGCAGTACTTC
CASRLAGGGAYEQYF
>TRBD2|TRBJ2-3|TRBV5-1|-
TGCGCCAGCAGCTTGGCCCTAGCGGGAGGCCAGGGTACGCAGTATTTT
CASSLALAGGQGTQYF
>TRBD1|TRBJ1-2|TRBV15|-
TGTGCCACCAGCAGAGAAGTGGACAGGGGCAATGGCTACACCTTC
CATSREVDRGNGYTF
>TRBD1|TRBJ1-1|TRBV12-5|-
TGTGCTAGTGGTAAGTCCCGGGACAGGGGCAAGAACACTGAAGCTTTCTTT
CASGKSRDRGKNTEAFF
>-|TRBJ1-2|TRBV28|few
TGTGCCAGCAGTTTTAGGTCCAGACGAAACTATGGCTACACCTTC
CASSFRSRRNYGYTF
>-|TRBJ1-2|TRBV5-8|-
TGTGCCAGCAGCTTGGAAGGGGCCTTATGGAATGGCTACACCTTC
CASSLEGALWNGYTF
>-|TRBJ1-1|TRBV19|few
TGTGCCAGTAGTATACCCACCGGGGCTGAAGCTTTCTTT
CASSIPTGAEAFF
>TRBD1|TRBJ1-3|TRBV7-2|few
TGTGCCAGCGGACCACAGGGGAGCTCTGGAAACACCATATATTTT
CASGPQGSSGNTIYF
>TRBD2|TRBJ2-4|TRBV7-9|-
TGTGCCAGCAGCCCCATAGCGGGAGTTGTTGAAAACATTCAGTACTTC
CASSPIAGVVENIQYF
>-|TRBJ1-1|TRBV18|-
TGTGCCAGCTCCCCGAGGACGGAAGGGAACACTGAAGCTTTCTTT
CASSPRTEGNTEAFF
>TRBD1|TRBJ2-5|TRBV18|-
TGTGCCAGCTCGTCACCGGGACAGGGTGGGACCCAGTACTTC
CASSSPGQGGTQYF
>-|TRBJ1-5|TRBV4-2|once
TGTGCCAGCAGCCAAGGGCTAGGACAGCGAGTTAGGCCCCAGCATTTT
CASSQGLGQRVRPQHF
>-|TRBJ2-7|TRBV6-5|-
TGTGCCAGCAGTTACTCGGGGGGGGGCTTGTACGAGCAGTACTTC
CASSYSGGGLYEQYF
>TRBD2|TRBJ2-1|TRBV4-1|once
TGCGCCAGCAGTCTTCTAGGTCTAGCGGGGTACAATGAGCAGTTCTTC
CASSLLGLAGYNEQFF
>-|TRBJ2-1|TRBV10-3|-
TGTGCCATCAGATTACAGGGGAGGGAAAATGAGCAGTTCTTC
CAIRLQGRENEQFF
>-|TRBJ2-2|TRBV27|-
TGTGCCAGCACCCGACTCTTGGCTAGCTCCCAGTCCAGGGAGCTGTTTTTT
CASTRLLASSQSRELFF
>TRBD1|TRBJ1-1|TRBV10-3|-
TGTGCCATCAGTGATAACAGGGGCTACATGAACACTGAAGCTTTCTTT
CAISDNRGYMNTEAFF
>TRBD1|TRBJ1-5|TRBV19|-
TGTGCCAGTAGTTCTAGCCATTACTACAGGGGGGACCAGCCCCAGCATTTT
CASSSSHYYRGDQPQHF
>TRBD1|TRBJ1-4|TRBV7-9|-
TGTGCCAGCAGCCCGGGACAGACAACTAATGAAAAACTGTTTTTT
CASSPGQTTNEKLFF
>-|TRBJ2-7|TRBV7-9|-
TGTGCCAGCAGCCCTCGTACTGAACAGTACTTC
CASSPRTEQYF
>TRBD1|TRBJ2-1|TRBV4-1|-
TGCGCCAGCAGCCAATTACAGGGGGAAGGTAACGATGAGCAGTTCTTC
CASSQLQGEGNDEQFF
>-|TRBJ2-7|TRBV6-5|-
TGTGCCAGCAGTTACTCCCCTCGTCTAGGGGCCTACGAGCAGTACTTC
CASSYSPRLGAYEQYF
>TRBD1|TRBJ2-1|TRBV29-1|-
TGCAGCGGGGGGACAGAAATGTACAATGAGCAGTTCTTC
CSGGTEMYNEQFF
>-|TRBJ1-5|TRBV30|-
TGTGCCTGGAGTGGATATGCAGGGGATCAGCCCCAGCATTTT
CAWSGYAGDQPQHF
>-|TRBJ1-3|TRBV9|-
TGTGCCAGCAGCGTAGATCGAGGGGCCGGAAACACCATATATTTT
CASSVDRGAGNTIYF
>TRBD2|TRBJ2-1|TRBV19|-
TGTGCCAGTAGTGAAACTAGCGCATCCTACAATGAGCAGTTCTTC
CASSETSASYNEQFF
>-|TRBJ2-1|TRBV5-4|-
TGTGCCAGTACCTTTGGATCGAGCTCCTACAATGAGCAGTTCTTC
CASTFGSSSYNEQFF
>-|TRBJ1-3|TRBV7-9|few
TGTGCCAGCAGCTTAGAGGGAAACACCATATATTTT
CASSLEGNTIYF
>-|TRBJ1-5|TRBV6-5|-
TGTGCCAGCAGCGACTTGACAGATCAGCCCCAGCATTTT
CASSDLTDQPQHF
>TRBD1|TRBJ1-2|TRBV19|-
TGTGCCAGTTTGAGGACAGGGGGCTCGGACTATGGCTACACCTTC
CASLRTGGSDYGYTF
>-|TRBJ1-1|TRBV5-1|-
TGCGCCAGCAGCTTGGATGGGGTACTGAACACTGAAGCTTTCTTT
CASSLDGVLNTEAFF